One sample yielded the 11 T cell receptor beta chains listed below, sequenced in a study of T cell responses to AZD1222 COVID-19 vaccine. Assay used: immunoSEQ multiplex PCR; TCRdb lists only in-frame clones, some missing. The table records 130,000 to 150,000 clones, more than 75% of them present only once. This specimen consisted of peripheral blood, obtained on day 0 of MenACWY control vaccination. These receptors were taken from an adult in good health.

Turning to this clone: Its ends do not fully match the called genes, so a read error is possible. The CDR3 is CASSEGAVMTPQHF. CDR3 bases: TGTGCCAGCAGCGAAGGGGCCGTTATGACCCCCCAGCATTTT. V gene TRBV6-1 combines with J gene TRBJ1-5, with D possibly matching TRBD1 (5 bases). Germline V gene sequence: CDR1 MNHNS, CDR2 SASEGT. The CDR3 is made up of 14 amino acids.

The chain is built from TRBV19 and TRBJ2-7; perhaps TRBD2 as D (6 bases). Germline CDR1 and CDR2: LNHDA and SQIVND (reference sequence). V gave up 5 bases and J gave up 0 bases, with 11 bases separating them. This CDR3 spans 14 amino acids. CDR3 loop: CASSQGGNSYEQYF. Here the CDR3 DNA reads TGTGCCAGTAGTCAGGGCGGGAACTCCTACGAGCAGTACTTC.

This chain connects TRBV19 to TRBJ1-1; TRBD1 aligns across 8 bases. V lost 2 bases to trimming and J lost 1 base; unmatched junction nucleotides: 6. The CDR3 is 16 residues long. The germline gives CDR1 LNHDA, CDR2 SQIVND (reference sequence). This CDR3 reads CASSIIFGQGNTEAFF. Here the CDR3 DNA reads TGTGCCAGTAGTATAATTTTCGGACAGGGGAACACTGAAGCTTTCTTT.

This chain connects TRBV7-9 to TRBJ2-5, with TRBD2 identical over 13 bases. This CDR3 is 17 amino acids long. With 4 bases clipped from V and 2 bases from J, the junction kept 7 bases outside the gene matches. The germline CDR1 and CDR2 sequences are SEHNR and FQNEAQ (reference sequence). The CDR3 nucleotides are TGTGCCAGCAGCTCCCCCCGACTAGCGGGGGGACAAGAGACCCAGTACTTC. Protein product: CASSSPRLAGGQETQYF.

The chain couples TRBV5-1 to TRBJ2-4; 8 nucleotides line up with TRBD2. The junction had 11 bases not matched to a gene; V was cut back by 0 bases and J by 0 bases. CDR1 is SGHRS, CDR2 YFSETQ, per germline. The length of the CDR3 is 19 residues. CDR3 region: CASSLAAGGVTLAKNIQYF. The CDR3 DNA reads TGCGCCAGCAGCTTGGCCGCGGGGGGCGTTACCTTAGCCAAAAACATTCAGTACTTC.

This chain connects TRBV11-3 to TRBJ2-3, with D possibly matching TRBD2 (7 bases). This CDR3 has 15 residues. The germline gives CDR1 SGHNT, CDR2 YENEEA. The V and J ends lost 5 bases and 1 base respectively, with 13 bases between them. The CDR3 DNA sequence: TGTGCCAGCAGCCTCAGGGGAGGGGGCACAGATACGCAGTATTTT. It encodes CASSLRGGGTDTQYF.

V and J are TRBV2 and TRBJ2-6; no clear D. Germline V gives CDR1 SNHLY, CDR2 FYNNEI. Trimming took 8 bases from V and 0 from J, leaving 11 bases between them. The CDR3 has 15 residues. CDR3 in amino acids: CASGDAHSGANVLTF. Written as DNA, the CDR3 is TGTGCCAGCGGAGACGCTCACTCTGGGGCCAACGTCCTGACTTTC.

The DNA for the CDR3 is TGTGCCAGCAGTGACCCCAGGGGGCCTTCACCCCTCCACTTT. This codes for CASSDPRGPSPLHF. V is TRBV6-1 and J is TRBJ1-6; 8 bases are shared with TRBD1. J gave up 9 bases and V 3 bases, and 4 bases lay outside the gene matches. The CDR3 contains 14 residues. The V gene's germline CDR1 is MNHNS and CDR2 SASEGT.

The gene calls are TRBV24-1 and TRBJ1-1; a possible D gene is TRBD1 (5 bases). CDR3 length: 14 residues. V lost 5 bases, J lost 6 bases, and 15 bases lay in between. The germline gives CDR1 KGHDR, CDR2 SFDVKD. The CDR3 here is CATSGPGRDAEAFF. The CDR3, as DNA: TGTGCCACCAGTGGACCGGGACGGGACGCTGAAGCTTTCTTT.

The chain is built from TRBV6-5 and TRBJ1-2; no definite D call. The ends were cut back, 5 bases at V and 4 bases at J, with 8 bases in the middle. This CDR3 spans 12 amino acids. Germline values: CDR1 MNHEY, CDR2 SVGAGI. CDR3 loop: CASSPQIYGYTF. The CDR3 nucleotides read TGTGCCAGCAGTCCCCAAATCTATGGCTACACCTTC.

The chain has TRBV5-1 and TRBJ1-2, with D uncertain. V lost 6 bases to trimming and J lost 4 bases, with 22 bases between them. Germline V CDR1 and CDR2: SGHRS, YFSETQ. The CDR3 contains 16 residues. The CDR3 protein is CASTPSAGDHFYGYTF. DNA for the CDR3: TGCGCCAGCACTCCCTCGGCCGGCGACCACTTCTATGGCTACACCTTC. Supplemented by reference TRBV5-1 and TRBJ1-2, the full variable domain reads KAGVTQTPRYLIKTRGQQVTLSCSPISGHRSVSWYQQTPGQGLQFLFEYFSETQRNKGNFPGRFSGRQFSNSRSEMNVSTLELGDSALYLCASTPSAGDHFYGYTFGSGTRLTVV.